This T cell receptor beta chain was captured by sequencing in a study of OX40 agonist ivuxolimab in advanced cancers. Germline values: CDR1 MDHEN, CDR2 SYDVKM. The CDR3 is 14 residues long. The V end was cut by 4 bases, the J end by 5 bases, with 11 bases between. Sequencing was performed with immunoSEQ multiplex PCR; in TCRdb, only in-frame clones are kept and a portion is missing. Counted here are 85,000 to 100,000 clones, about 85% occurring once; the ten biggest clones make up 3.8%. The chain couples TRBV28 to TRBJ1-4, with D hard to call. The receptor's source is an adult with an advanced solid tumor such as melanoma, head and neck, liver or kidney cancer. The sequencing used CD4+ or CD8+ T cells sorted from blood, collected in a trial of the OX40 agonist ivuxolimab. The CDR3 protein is CASSYTATNEKLFF. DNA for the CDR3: TGTGCCAGCAGTTACACAGCCACCAATGAAAAACTGTTTTTT.